This T cell receptor beta chain is drawn from a study of cytomegalovirus exposure and HLA in healthy donors. The primer mix had 60 Vbeta and 13 Jbeta primers. Generated by immunoSEQ multiplex PCR, the TCRdb table keeps only in-frame clones and is missing some. The repertoire table contains 150,000 to 200,000 clones. Sequencing was carried out using PBMCs. The source is a man aged 30 to 45 in good health and CMV-seronegative.

As DNA, the CDR3 is TGTGCCAGCAGCTTACGTCAGGCGTCGATTGGTAATGAGCAGTTCTTC. Translated: CASSLRQASIGNEQFF. The chain links TRBV7-9 to TRBJ2-1; D ambiguous. Trimming removed 2 bases at V and 7 bases at J, with 18 bases between. This CDR3 contains 16 residues. In germline, CDR1 is SEHNR, CDR2 FQNEAQ (reference sequence).